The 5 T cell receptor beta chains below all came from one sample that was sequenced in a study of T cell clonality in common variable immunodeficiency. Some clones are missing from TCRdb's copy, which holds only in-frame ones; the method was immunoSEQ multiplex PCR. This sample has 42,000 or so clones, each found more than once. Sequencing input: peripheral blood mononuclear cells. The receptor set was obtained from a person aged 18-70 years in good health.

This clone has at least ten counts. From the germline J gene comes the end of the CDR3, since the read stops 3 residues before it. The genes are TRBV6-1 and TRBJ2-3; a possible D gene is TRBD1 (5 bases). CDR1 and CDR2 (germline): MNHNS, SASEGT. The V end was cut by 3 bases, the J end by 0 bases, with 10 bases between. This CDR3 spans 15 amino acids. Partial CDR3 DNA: TGTGCCAGCAGTGACCCGACAGAGAGCACAGATACG. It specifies CASSDPTESTDT. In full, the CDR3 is CASSDPTESTDTQYF.

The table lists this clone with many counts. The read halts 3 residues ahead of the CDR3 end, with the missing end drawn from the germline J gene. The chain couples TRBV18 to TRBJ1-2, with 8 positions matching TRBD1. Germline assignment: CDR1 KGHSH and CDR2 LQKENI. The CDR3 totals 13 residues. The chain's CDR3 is CASSPDRDRGYTF. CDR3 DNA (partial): TGTGCCAGCTCACCGGACAGGGACAGGGGC.

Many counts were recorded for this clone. The CDR3 protein is CASSSGTSVVDTQYF. Partial CDR3 DNA: TGTGCCAGCAGCAGCGGGACTAGCGTTGTGGATACG. The chain links TRBV13 to TRBJ2-3, with 10 bases identical to TRBD2. The read ends 3 residues shy of where the CDR3 ends; the end is completed using the germline J gene. The germline V gene has CDR1 PRHDT and CDR2 FYEKMQ (reference sequence). The ends lost 5 bases at V and 6 bases at J; junction bases unmatched: 8. CDR3 length: 15 residues.

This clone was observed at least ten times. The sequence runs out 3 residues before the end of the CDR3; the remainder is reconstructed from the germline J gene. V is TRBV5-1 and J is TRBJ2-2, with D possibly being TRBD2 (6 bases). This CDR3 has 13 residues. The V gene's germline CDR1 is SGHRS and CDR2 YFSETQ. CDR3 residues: CATGVIDTGELFF. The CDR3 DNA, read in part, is TGCGCGACGGGGGTTATCGACACCGGGGAG.

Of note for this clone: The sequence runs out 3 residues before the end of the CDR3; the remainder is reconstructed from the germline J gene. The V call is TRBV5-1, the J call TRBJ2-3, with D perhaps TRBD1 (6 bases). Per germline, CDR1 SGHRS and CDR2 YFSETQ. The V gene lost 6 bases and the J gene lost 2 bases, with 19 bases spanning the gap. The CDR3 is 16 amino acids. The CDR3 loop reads CASNSINRDVTDTQYF. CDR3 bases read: TGCGCCAGCAACTCAATCAACAGGGATGTCACAGATACG.